This T cell receptor (beta chain) derives from a study of blood T cell repertoires in COVID-19. Study details: Nucleic acid was either cDNA or gDNA, and it came from T cells, B-cell-depleted T cells, or PBMCs.

Trimming removed 5 bases from V and 8 bases from J; junction bases left unmatched: 9. From germline, CDR1 is MDHEN and CDR2 SYDVKM. The CDR3 has 14 amino acids. The sample holds one count of this clone. Sequencing used immunoSEQ multiplex PCR; TCRdb keeps in-frame clones, though not all of them. This sample has some 100,000 clones, with 70% to 90% found just once. The J gene is TRBJ1-2, the V gene TRBV28; 9 bases are shared with TRBD1. This receptor was obtained from a woman aged 25 to 45 with acute or convalescent COVID-19. Sequencing was done on a sample of peripheral blood. As DNA, the CDR3 is TGTGCCAGCAGTACCACGGGACAGGGTGGCGGCTACACCTTC. Its translation is CASSTTGQGGGYTF.